This TCR beta chain was sequenced during a study of blood T cell repertoires in COVID-19. Study context: Samples came from the United States, Italy and Spain, spanning acute and convalescent COVID-19.

The data were produced by immunoSEQ multiplex PCR, yet TCRdb's version contains in-frame clones alone and is incomplete. Here the sample spans under 80,000 clones, 80% to 90% being singletons. Germline V gives CDR1 SGHNT, CDR2 YENEEA. This CDR3 contains 18 residues. The V segment lost 5 bases and the J segment 1 base; nucleotides outside the gene matches: 14. The chain uses TRBV11-3 and TRBJ2-1; 7 nucleotides line up with TRBD2. The receptor's source is a woman older than 75 with active COVID-19. The source material was peripheral blood. The CDR3: CASSGGEFSSESYNEQFF. The CDR3 DNA sequence: TGTGCCAGCAGCGGGGGGGAGTTTTCTAGCGAGTCCTACAATGAGCAGTTCTTC.